The 25 T cell receptor beta chains given below trace back to one sample, sequenced in a study of blood T cell repertoires in COVID-19. Repertoires were generated with immunoSEQ multiplex PCR, while TCRdb's copy carries only in-frame clones and drops some. Of around 190,000 clones listed, about 90% are singletons. The sequenced material came from peripheral blood. The source is a young man with active or convalescent COVID-19.

The chain uses TRBV24-1 and TRBJ2-7; tentatively, D is TRBD1 (6 bases). The ends were cut back, 3 bases at V and 2 bases at J, with 16 bases in the middle. There are 16 residues in the CDR3. Germline V gene data show CDR1 as KGHDR and CDR2 as SFDVKD. In DNA, the CDR3 is TGTGCCACCAGTGATGGGACATCATTAAAGACCTACGAGCAGTACTTC. The encoded protein is CATSDGTSLKTYEQYF.

This sequence joins TRBV6-5 and TRBJ2-2; no clear D gene. This CDR3 spans 13 amino acids. V was pared by 6 bases and J by 6 bases, with 11 bases between. Looked up from germline, CDR1 is MNHEY and CDR2 is SVGAGI. This CDR3 reads CASRRQRPGELFF. DNA for the CDR3: TGTGCCAGCAGGCGCCAGAGGCCCGGGGAGCTGTTTTTT.

The V and J genes are TRBV27 and TRBJ2-7; 9 nucleotides match TRBD2. The junction had 5 bases not matched to a gene; V was cut back by 8 bases and J by 6 bases. The CDR3 contains 12 residues. Per germline, CDR1 MNHEY and CDR2 SMNVEV (reference sequence). CDR3 nucleotide sequence: TGTGCCAGCTCGCTAGCGGGAAGCGAGCAGTACTTC. Its protein is CASSLAGSEQYF.

In this sample, this clone turned up a few times. The chain carries TRBV6-5 and TRBJ1-4, with D perhaps matching TRBD1 (5 bases). Trimming shortened V by 8 bases and J by 4 bases, and 11 bases separated the two germline ends. This CDR3 comprises 13 residues. Germline V CDR1 and CDR2: MNHEY, SVGAGI. As DNA, the CDR3 is TGTGCCAGCGGCAGGGTCTATAATGAAAAACTGTTTTTT. It translates to CASGRVYNEKLFF.

This clone showed up just a few times. V usage is TRBV7-9 and J usage is TRBJ2-1; 7 bases agree with TRBD2. Germline loops: CDR1 SEHNR, CDR2 FQNEAQ (reference sequence). The V gene end was trimmed by 0 bases and the J gene end by 6 bases; junction bases not matched to a gene: 5. The CDR3 sequence is 15 residues long. The CDR3 loop is CASSLARREFNEQFF. DNA of the CDR3: TGTGCCAGCAGCTTAGCGCGGCGGGAGTTCAATGAGCAGTTCTTC.

The V call is TRBV7-2, the J call TRBJ2-3; tentatively, D is TRBD2 (6 bases). Trimming pared 5 bases from V and 8 bases from J, leaving 14 bases between. Looked up from germline, CDR1 is SGHTA and CDR2 is FQGNSA. The CDR3 consists of 13 residues. As DNA, the CDR3 is TGTGCCAGCAGCCGCGCCGGGCGGGGTACGCAGTATTTT. Translating gives CASSRAGRGTQYF.

The rearrangement joins TRBV11-2 to TRBJ1-1; D is ambiguous. The CDR3 contains 14 residues. Germline-derived CDR1 and CDR2 are SGHAT and FQNNGV. The ends were cut back, 1 base at V and 0 bases at J, with 6 bases in the middle. The DNA for the CDR3 is TGTGCCAGCAGCTTAGTTCCGGTGAACACTGAAGCTTTCTTT. Translating it yields CASSLVPVNTEAFF.

In this sample, this clone turned up many times. The chain uses TRBV6-4 and TRBJ2-2, with D perhaps matching TRBD2 (5 bases). There are 16 residues in the CDR3. Germline CDR1 reads MRHNA; CDR2 reads SNTAGT. With 2 bases removed from V and 3 bases from J, the gap between germline ends came to 13 bases. This CDR3 reads CASSDAPARDTGELFF. CDR3 nucleotides: TGTGCCAGCAGTGACGCGCCCGCGAGGGACACCGGGGAGCTGTTTTTT.

The rearrangement joins TRBV5-1 to TRBJ1-4, with D unresolved. The CDR3 has 14 residues. The V gene lost 1 base and the J gene lost 7 bases, with 11 bases spanning the gap. Germline assignment: CDR1 SGHRS and CDR2 YFSETQ. CDR3 sequence (DNA): TGCGCCAGCAGCTTGACGGGGTCGGGTGAAAAACTGTTTTTT. It specifies CASSLTGSGEKLFF. The full variable domain, rest sourced from reference TRBV5-1 and TRBJ1-4, is KAGVTQTPRYLIKTRGQQVTLSCSPISGHRSVSWYQQTPGQGLQFLFEYFSETQRNKGNFPGRFSGRQFSNSRSEMNVSTLELGDSALYLCASSLTGSGEKLFFGSGTQLSVL.

This sequence joins TRBV2 and TRBJ2-3; D not certain. The germline V and J ends were trimmed by 5 bases and 2 bases, with 11 bases remaining between them. The germline V gene encodes CDR1 SNHLY and CDR2 FYNNEI. This CDR3 contains 14 residues. Written as DNA, the CDR3 is TGTGCCAGCAGTCCTAGTGGCGTCACAGATACGCAGTATTTT. Residues: CASSPSGVTDTQYF.

This sequence joins TRBV7-8 and TRBJ2-2; D possibly corresponds to TRBD1 (6 bases). The CDR3 contains 16 residues. Germline CDR1 SGHVS, CDR2 FQNEAQ. V lost 1 base to trimming and J lost 5 bases, with 14 bases between them. CDR3 nucleotide sequence: TGTGCCAGCAGCTTAGGGTCAGGGGTTTGGACCGGGGAGCTGTTTTTT. Translated: CASSLGSGVWTGELFF.

This chain connects TRBV12-3 or TRBV12-4 to TRBJ1-5, with a tentative D call TRBD1 (5 bases). Deletions cut 8 bases from V and 5 bases from J, with 13 bases between. The CDR3 runs 13 residues. The CDR3: CASVGEGHQPQHF. The CDR3 nucleotides read TGTGCCAGCGTGGGGGAGGGCCATCAGCCCCAGCATTTT.

This clone was detected only once. The chain couples TRBV28 to TRBJ1-1; D remains ambiguous. The germline gives CDR1 MDHEN, CDR2 SYDVKM. V lost 2 bases, J lost 1 base, and 11 bases lay in between. There are 15 residues in the CDR3. Here the CDR3 reads CASSLRRRANTEAFF. The DNA for the CDR3 is TGTGCCAGCAGTTTACGGCGGAGGGCGAACACTGAAGCTTTCTTT.

This sequence joins TRBV27 and TRBJ2-2, with D unclear. V was shortened by 7 bases and J by 5 bases, with 8 bases between the two germline ends. CDR1 and CDR2 (germline): MNHEY, SMNVEV (reference sequence). The CDR3 extends over 12 amino acids. The CDR3 loop reads CASTAETGELFF. The CDR3 nucleotides are TGTGCCAGCACCGCTGAGACCGGGGAGCTGTTTTTT.

This clone was recorded once. The rearrangement joins TRBV9 to TRBJ2-5; a possible D gene is TRBD1 (7 bases). Between the trimmed V and J ends, which lost 0 bases and 1 base, there was a span of 13 bases. The CDR3 is 16 residues long. Germline values: CDR1 SGDLS, CDR2 YYNGEE. The CDR3 DNA sequence: TGTGCCAGCAGCGTAGTTTCAGGGGGGACCCAAGAGACCCAGTACTTC. Its protein is CASSVVSGGTQETQYF.

The CDR3 protein is CASQGDEKLFF. The CDR3 coding sequence is TGTGCCAGTCAGGGGGATGAAAAACTGTTTTTT. V usage is TRBV19 and J usage is TRBJ1-4; 7 bases map to TRBD1. This CDR3 spans 11 amino acids. Germline CDR1 and CDR2: LNHDA and SQIVND (reference sequence). V dropped 8 bases and J dropped 6; count of bases not matched to a gene: 0.

This rearrangement joins TRBV6-5 to TRBJ1-5, with D unclear. Deletions cut 6 bases from V and 5 bases from J, with 11 bases between. This CDR3 is built from 13 residues. CDR1 MNHEY and CDR2 SVGAGI come from the germline V gene. The CDR3 DNA reads as TGTGCCAGCAGCTCGACGGAGGATCAGCCCCAGCATTTT. Encoded protein: CASSSTEDQPQHF.

The V and J genes are TRBV15 and TRBJ1-3, with 7 bases fitting TRBD1. This CDR3 is built from 17 residues. Germline CDR1 is LNHNV and CDR2 is YYDKDF (reference sequence). The ends lost 3 bases at V and 4 bases at J; junction bases unmatched: 12. In DNA, the CDR3 is TGTGCCACCAGCAGGACCTCGGACAGGCACAAGGGAAACACCATATATTTT. Encoded protein: CATSRTSDRHKGNTIYF.

The chain couples TRBV7-8 to TRBJ1-2; 8 bases match TRBD1. J was trimmed by 2 bases and V by 6 bases; bases with no gene match: 14. This CDR3 is built from 17 residues. Germline CDR1 and CDR2: SGHVS and FQNEAQ. As DNA, the CDR3 is TGTGCCAGCAGTATCCACCTCCAGGACAGGGCGAACTATGGCTACACCTTC. Translation gives CASSIHLQDRANYGYTF. Looking up the rest from reference TRBV7-8 and TRBJ1-2 gives the full variable domain: GAGVSQSPRYKVAKRGQDVALRCDPISGHVSLFWYQQALGQGPEFLTYFQNEAQLDKSGLPSDRFFAERPEGSVSTLKIQRTQQEDSAVYLCASSIHLQDRANYGYTFGSGTRLTVV.

The chain is built from TRBV9 and TRBJ1-1; 8 nucleotides line up with TRBD1. The CDR3 is made up of 13 amino acids. Germline V CDR1 and CDR2: SGDLS, YYNGEE. The V and J ends lost 4 bases and 3 bases, in that order; junction bases with no gene match: 2. In DNA, the CDR3 is TGTGCCAGCAGCTCGGACAGGGACACTGAAGCTTTCTTT. It translates to CASSSDRDTEAFF.

V usage is TRBV6-1 and J usage is TRBJ2-7, with 10 bases identical to TRBD1. The V and J ends lost 4 bases and 3 bases, in that order; junction bases with no gene match: 18. CDR1 and CDR2 from the germline V gene are MNHNS and SASEGT. CDR3 size: 19 residues. Here the CDR3 DNA reads TGTGCCAGCAGTGCACGGGACAGGGGCAACTCTAGAATAATCTACGAGCAGTACTTC. This encodes CASSARDRGNSRIIYEQYF.

The V and J genes are TRBV30 and TRBJ1-2; 8 bases fit TRBD1. The CDR3 spans 15 residues. V lost 0 bases, J lost 7 bases, and 10 bases stayed unmatched. Per germline, CDR1 GTSNPN and CDR2 SVGIG (reference sequence). This chain's CDR3 is CAWSVLVAGGIGYTF. The CDR3 DNA reads TGTGCCTGGAGTGTACTTGTGGCAGGGGGCATTGGCTACACCTTC.

This clone was seen only once. The chain employs TRBV15 and TRBJ2-7; D gene uncertain. Germline V CDR1 and CDR2: LNHNV, YYDKDF (reference sequence). The CDR3 runs to 13 residues. Trimming removed 0 bases at V and 3 bases at J, with 6 bases between. Here the CDR3 reads CATSRDPGYEQYF. The CDR3 nucleotides read TGTGCCACCAGCAGAGATCCGGGCTACGAGCAGTACTTC.

V gene TRBV15 combines with J gene TRBJ1-2; D gene uncertain. Trimming removed 9 bases at V and 1 base at J, with 6 bases between. This CDR3 has 11 amino acids. Germline lookup yields CDR1 LNHNV and CDR2 YYDKDF (reference sequence). The CDR3 region has the DNA TGTGCCACACAAAATAACTATGGCTACACCTTC. This gives the protein CATQNNYGYTF.

V is TRBV2 and J is TRBJ2-3; the D is unclear. V lost 10 bases, J lost 6 bases, and 20 bases lay in between. CDR3 length equals 14 residues. Germline V gives CDR1 SNHLY, CDR2 FYNNEI. The CDR3 sequence is CATTIDTTEDTQYF. The CDR3 nucleotides are TGTGCCACCACCATAGACACCACTGAGGATACGCAGTATTTT.